This T cell receptor (beta chain) was sequenced in a study of shared clonotypes between healthy human individuals. V was shortened by 7 bases and J by 8 bases, with 21 bases between the two germline ends. This CDR3 is 15 amino acids long. CDR1 and CDR2 from the germline V gene are ENHRY and SYGVKD. Memory CD4+ cells were the fraction left after CD45RA+ naive selection. In the original workflow: ImmunoSEQ only sent back junction sequences with no quality scores, so filtering was done differently. TCRdb's copy holds only in-frame clones and misses some; the assay was immunoSEQ multiplex PCR. The D gene and trimming were derived from the DNA, and the V and J assignments and clone size from that table. Of around 980,000 clones in the sample, around 82% were seen once.

The chain joins TRBV10-3 to TRBJ2-1; TRBD1 might be the D (8 bases). Sequencing was done on a sample of memory CD4+ T cells from PBMCs. Sample subset: CD45RA-negative fraction. This clonotype was obtained from a man between 18 and 29 years old in good health. Some clones in this sample may be carry-over from other donors' samples. CDR3 DNA: TGTGCCATCAATACACAGGGGGGGGCATTGGATGAGCAGTTCTTC. Translating it yields CAINTQGGALDEQFF.